The 29 T cell receptor beta chains below were found in one sample sequenced in a study of cytomegalovirus exposure and HLA in healthy donors. The primer mix had 60 Vbeta and 13 Jbeta primers. TCRdb keeps only in-frame clones here, not all; method: immunoSEQ multiplex PCR. The sample contains 120,000 or so clones, 81% of which appear only once. Sequencing was performed on PBMCs. The receptor source for this set is a young man in good health and CMV-seronegative.

This clone was counted between two and nine times. This rearrangement joins TRBV5-4 to TRBJ2-1; D not certain. The CDR3 has 14 residues. CDR1 and CDR2 from the germline V gene are SGHNT and YYREEE (reference sequence). V was trimmed by 0 bases and J by 6 bases, leaving 10 bases between them. The CDR3 DNA reads TGTGCCAGCAGCTTGGAGGCTAGTAGCAATGAGCAGTTCTTC. This encodes CASSLEASSNEQFF.

The chain employs TRBV4-2 and TRBJ2-3, with TRBD2 matching 10 bases. The germline gives CDR1 LGHNA, CDR2 YNFKEQ. The CDR3 is 16 residues long. Trimming took 3 bases from V and 4 from J; bases not matched to a gene: 7. The CDR3 reads CASSQAGTSVADTQYF. CDR3 sequence (DNA): TGTGCCAGCAGCCAGGCCGGGACTAGCGTGGCAGATACGCAGTATTTT.

V and J are TRBV29-1 and TRBJ1-1, with 7 bases aligning to TRBD1. Germline V gene lookup returns CDR1 SQVTM and CDR2 ANQGSEA. The J segment lost 5 bases and the V segment lost 6 bases, leaving 9 bases of the junction unmatched. The CDR3 length is 13 residues. For the CDR3, the DNA is TGCAGCGTCCCTGGACAGGCGGGGACTGAAGCTTTCTTT. As protein: CSVPGQAGTEAFF. Full variable domain (rest looked up from reference TRBV29-1 and TRBJ1-1): SAVISQKPSRDICQRGTSLTIQCQVDSQVTMMFWYRQQPGQSLTLIATANQGSEATYESGFVIDKFPISRPNLTFSTLTVSNMSPEDSSIYLCSVPGQAGTEAFFGQGTRLTVV.

The J gene is TRBJ1-6, the V gene TRBV6-1; 7 bases align to TRBD1. Germline CDR1 and CDR2: MNHNS and SASEGT. The J segment lost 7 bases and the V segment lost 3 bases, leaving 3 bases of the junction unmatched. The CDR3 consists of 14 residues. The CDR3 protein is CASSDRQGNSPLHF. CDR3 DNA sequence: TGTGCCAGCAGTGATCGACAGGGAAATTCACCCCTCCACTTT.

This chain uses TRBV19 with TRBJ1-1; 7 bases are a match to TRBD1. Germline V gene lookup returns CDR1 LNHDA and CDR2 SQIVND (reference sequence). This CDR3 region has 13 residues. The V segment lost 5 bases and the J segment 7 bases; nucleotides outside the gene matches: 7. The CDR3 region has the DNA TGTGCCAGTAGTTTGGACAGGTTCCTTGAAGCTTTCTTT. Residues: CASSLDRFLEAFF.

The chain joins TRBV7-2 to TRBJ2-5; TRBD1 might be the D (6 bases). The DNA end lines up better with TRBJ2-7; the J call may be wrong. CDR1 SGHTA and CDR2 FQGNSA come from the germline V gene. CDR3 size: 14 residues. The CDR3 sequence is CASSLGTSIYEQYF. The DNA of the CDR3 is TGTGCCAGCAGCCTAGGGACATCGATCTACGAGCAGTACTTC.

The chain couples TRBV4-2 to TRBJ1-2, with 9 bases that match TRBD1. The germline gives CDR1 LGHNA, CDR2 YNFKEQ. The CDR3 spans 16 residues. Trimming at V came to 1 base and at J to 8 bases, leaving 11 bases not matched to a gene. CDR3 nucleotides: TGTGCCAGCAGCCAAGGCCCCGGACAGGGGTCTAAGGGCTACACCTTC. This encodes CASSQGPGQGSKGYTF.

This clone has just a few counts. At one end, the junction sequence differs from germline, possibly due to a read error. This sequence joins TRBV6-5 and TRBJ1-1, with D unclear. CDR1 is MNHEY, CDR2 SVGAGI, per germline. The CDR3 extends over 12 amino acids. CDR3 in amino acids: CASSYSRTEAFF. The CDR3 DNA reads as TGTGCCAGCAGCTACTCCCGCACTGAAGCTTTCTTT.

The chain carries TRBV5-4 and TRBJ1-1, with D perhaps matching TRBD1 (6 bases). The germline V gene encodes CDR1 SGHNT and CDR2 YYREEE (reference sequence). The CDR3 length is 15 residues. V lost 0 bases to trimming and J lost 5 bases, with 14 bases between them. CDR3 amino acids: CASSLEQGRPTEAFF. The CDR3 DNA reads TGTGCCAGCAGCTTGGAACAGGGAAGGCCTACTGAAGCTTTCTTT.

The gene calls are TRBV5-1 and TRBJ1-6, with 9 bases fitting TRBD1. In germline, CDR1 is SGHRS, CDR2 YFSETQ. V gave up 4 bases and J gave up 8 bases; unmatched junction bases: 7. The CDR3 totals 15 residues. DNA for the CDR3: TGCGCCAGCAGCATAGAAACAGGGGGCTATTCACCCCTCCACTTT. This encodes CASSIETGGYSPLHF.

The chain joins TRBV2 to TRBJ1-1; weak D call: TRBD1 (6 bases). V lost 4 bases and J lost 9, with 15 bases in between. The CDR3 totals 13 residues. The V gene's germline CDR1 is SNHLY and CDR2 FYNNEI. CDR3 in amino acids: CASSGLGRGKAFF. In DNA form, the CDR3 reads TGTGCCAGCAGTGGCCTCGGCAGGGGTAAAGCTTTCTTT.

The chain has TRBV21-1 and TRBJ1-2; TRBD1 is the table's D call and was not checked against the DNA. TRBV21-1 is a recognized pseudogene. The CDR3 runs 18 residues. The CDR3 region is CASSTQAQWGSANYGYTF. DNA for the CDR3: TGTGCCAGCAGCACGCAAGCTCAATGGGGCAGTGCTAACTATGGCTACACCTTC.

This clone is a singleton in its sample. The V gene is TRBV18, the J gene TRBJ2-5, with D unclear. Germline CDR1 and CDR2: KGHSH and LQKENI. V was cut by 3 bases and J by 1 base, with 6 bases left in between. The CDR3 is made up of 13 amino acids. CDR3 coding DNA: TGTGCCAGCTCACCGGGCATCCAAGAGACCCAGTACTTC. Its protein is CASSPGIQETQYF.

The genes are TRBV7-2 and TRBJ1-3, with D hard to call. The CDR3 contains 15 residues. CDR1 is SGHTA and CDR2 is FQGNSA in the germline V gene. The V end lost 5 bases, the J end lost 2 bases, and 13 bases lay between the germline ends. The CDR3: CASSPWHKAGNTIYF. In DNA, the CDR3 is TGTGCCAGCAGCCCCTGGCACAAAGCTGGAAACACCATATATTTT.

The V and J genes are TRBV2 and TRBJ1-5; D is ambiguous. The CDR3 loop spans 13 amino acids. Germline V lookup: CDR1 SNHLY, CDR2 FYNNEI. The ends were cut back, 8 bases at V and 0 bases at J, with 8 bases in the middle. CDR3 nucleotide sequence: TGTGCCAGCCGGGAGAATAGCAATCAGCCCCAGCATTTT. Its translation: CASRENSNQPQHF.

The chain combines TRBV19 with TRBJ2-2; possible D gene TRBD1, 5 bases. The CDR3 totals 14 residues. Germline-derived CDR1 and CDR2 are LNHDA and SQIVND (reference sequence). With 6 bases removed from V and 2 bases from J, the gap between germline ends came to 10 bases. The CDR3 spells CASSPRVNTGELFF. In DNA, the CDR3 is TGTGCCAGTAGCCCCAGGGTCAACACCGGGGAGCTGTTTTTT.

This chain links TRBV5-4 with TRBJ1-6, with D maybe TRBD1 (6 bases). Germline-derived CDR1 and CDR2 are SGHNT and YYREEE (reference sequence). This CDR3 has 15 amino acids. Deletions cut 2 bases from V and 10 bases from J, with 16 bases between. The CDR3 loop reads CASSLGGRTISPLHF. The CDR3 coding sequence is TGTGCCAGCAGCTTAGGGGGACGGACGATCTCACCCCTCCACTTT.

This chain joins TRBV7-9 and TRBJ1-2; maybe TRBD1 (5 bases). The CDR3 has 12 amino acids. Germline V gene data show CDR1 as SEHNR and CDR2 as FQNEAQ (reference sequence). With 3 bases removed from V and 7 bases from J, the gap between germline ends came to 9 bases. The CDR3 region is CASSFGGTGYTF. The CDR3 region has the DNA TGTGCCAGCAGCTTCGGGGGGACTGGCTACACCTTC.

The chain has TRBV11-2 and TRBJ2-3, with 10 nucleotides matching TRBD2. Germline-derived CDR1 and CDR2 are SGHAT and FQNNGV. This CDR3 region has 16 residues. The J segment lost 2 bases and the V segment lost 1 base, leaving 3 bases of the junction unmatched. The CDR3 region has the DNA TGTGCCAGCAGCTTAGGGACTAGCGGATACACAGATACGCAGTATTTT. The encoded protein is CASSLGTSGYTDTQYF.

The chain employs TRBV6-4 and TRBJ2-1; D is possibly TRBD1 (6 bases). The germline V gene encodes CDR1 MRHNA and CDR2 SNTAGT. Between the trimmed V and J ends, which lost 3 bases and 0 bases, there was a span of 6 bases. The CDR3 loop spans 14 amino acids. This chain's CDR3 is CASSEDSSYNEQFF. CDR3 sequence (DNA): TGTGCCAGCAGTGAGGACAGCTCCTACAATGAGCAGTTCTTC.

A remark on this clone: Germline and junction disagree at one end, which may indicate a read error. The chain joins TRBV7-9 to TRBJ2-2; D may be TRBD1 (5 bases). Germline-derived CDR1 and CDR2 are SEHNR and FQNEAQ (reference sequence). The CDR3 length is 14 residues. This CDR3 is CSSSPRTRTGELFF. CDR3 coding DNA: TGTTCCAGCAGCCCTAGGACACGCACCGGGGAGCTGTTTTTT.

This clone was seen a few times. The chain couples TRBV29-1 to TRBJ1-2; TRBD1 agrees at 10 bases. There are 15 residues in the CDR3. The J segment lost 7 bases and the V segment lost 4 bases, leaving 12 bases of the junction unmatched. Germline V gene sequence: CDR1 SQVTM, CDR2 ANQGSEA. The CDR3 DNA reads TGCAGCGTTGTCGGAACCGGGACAGGGGATTTTGGCTACACCTTC. It encodes CSVVGTGTGDFGYTF.

The chain has TRBV19 and TRBJ2-3, with 10 bases that match TRBD1. This CDR3 region has 14 residues. CDR1 and CDR2 from the germline V gene are LNHDA and SQIVND (reference sequence). After removal of 5 bases from V and 5 bases from J, the junction contained 4 bases not matched to a gene. CDR3 in amino acids: CASSFRTGGDTQYF. The CDR3, as DNA: TGTGCCAGTAGTTTCAGGACAGGGGGAGATACGCAGTATTTT.

CDR3 coding DNA: TGTGCCAGCCGAGCAGGGCGGGGGGGCCTTAATTCCCTCAATGAGCAGTTCTTC. This sequence encodes CASRAGRGGLNSLNEQFF. This chain connects TRBV7-2 to TRBJ2-1, with 9 bases fitting TRBD2. J was trimmed by 6 bases and V by 8 bases; bases with no gene match: 20. This CDR3 contains 18 residues. Germline values: CDR1 SGHTA, CDR2 FQGNSA.

The gene calls are TRBV13 and TRBJ2-7, with 11 bases matching TRBD1. The CDR3 covers 15 residues. Losses at the gene ends were 5 bases for V and 6 bases for J; bases not matched to a gene: 9. CDR1 is PRHDT and CDR2 is FYEKMQ in the germline V gene (reference sequence). CDR3 nucleotide sequence: TGTGCCAGCAGCCTCCTCGGACAGGGGGCCGGCGAGCAGTACTTC. This sequence encodes CASSLLGQGAGEQYF.

The chain joins TRBV5-1 to TRBJ2-7; 7 bases match TRBD1. V shed 4 bases and J 7 bases; nucleotides not matched to a gene: 14. CDR1 SGHRS and CDR2 YFSETQ come from the germline V gene. This CDR3 contains 15 residues. CDR3 coding DNA: TGCGCCAGCAGCCCGAGGACAGGCCGGGGTGCGGAGCAGTACTTC. Its protein product is CASSPRTGRGAEQYF.

This clone was detected only a few times. The V call is TRBV11-2, the J call TRBJ1-1; D may be TRBD1 (5 bases). Germline V lookup: CDR1 SGHAT, CDR2 FQNNGV. The CDR3 has 17 amino acids. Trimming removed 3 bases at V and 1 base at J, with 18 bases between. The CDR3 coding sequence is TGTGCCAGCAGCTTCCCCGCCAGACGGACAACGAACACTGAAGCTTTCTTT. The encoded protein is CASSFPARRTTNTEAFF. Full variable domain (rest looked up from reference TRBV11-2 and TRBJ1-1): EAGVAQSPRYKIIEKRQSVAFWCNPISGHATLYWYQQILGQGPKLLIQFQNNGVVDDSQLPKDRFSAERLKGVDSTLKIQPAKLEDSAVYLCASSFPARRTTNTEAFFGQGTRLTVV.

The V call is TRBV9, the J call TRBJ1-1; a weak D match, TRBD1 (6 bases). The CDR3 covers 13 residues. Germline CDR1 reads SGDLS; CDR2 reads YYNGEE. Trimming took off 0 bases at V and 7 bases at J, with 10 bases between the two ends. CDR3 residues: CASSVALDSEAFF. DNA of the CDR3: TGTGCCAGCAGCGTAGCCCTGGACAGTGAAGCTTTCTTT. Full variable domain (outside the CDR3, taken from reference TRBV9 and TRBJ1-1): DSGVTQTPKHLITATGQRVTLRCSPRSGDLSVYWYQQSLDQGLQFLIQYYNGEERAKGNILERFSAQQFPDLHSELNLSSLELGDSALYFCASSVALDSEAFFGQGTRLTVV.

The gene calls are TRBV7-3 and TRBJ1-1, with TRBD1 matching over 8 bases. V shed 6 bases, J shed 8 bases, and the junction held 8 bases outside the gene matches. CDR3 length: 13 residues. CDR1 is SGHTA, CDR2 FQGTGA, per germline. CDR3 in DNA: TGTGCCAGCAGGGTGACAGGGGAAGGGGAAGCTTTCTTT. It encodes CASRVTGEGEAFF.